Detailed here is one T cell receptor beta chain. The data derive from a study of blood T cell repertoires in COVID-19. Turning to the study itself: Some COVID-19 samples were acute and others convalescent; all came from the United States, Italy and Spain. In each case, the material was cDNA or gDNA derived from T cells, B-cell-depleted T cells, or PBMCs.

V lost 4 bases to trimming and J lost 6 bases, with 16 bases between them. Germline V gene lookup returns CDR1 MNHNY and CDR2 SVGAGI (reference sequence). This CDR3 contains 14 residues. As handled by the study authors: Scientists estimated how many nucleated cells there were by amplifying reference gene primers. Measured with immunoSEQ multiplex PCR; TCRdb has only the in-frame clones, and not every one. D and trimming were read from the DNA, whereas the V and J calls and clone size are those reported in that table. The repertoire holds around 200,000 clones, with approximately 89% as singletons. This receptor was identified in a man in his forties with active or convalescent COVID-19. The genes are TRBV6-6 and TRBJ2-7; maybe TRBD2 (5 bases). The sample comprised peripheral blood. The CDR3 loop is CASSSRAGGLEQYF. As DNA, the CDR3 is TGTGCCAGCAGTTCGCGGGCCGGAGGACTCGAGCAGTACTTC.